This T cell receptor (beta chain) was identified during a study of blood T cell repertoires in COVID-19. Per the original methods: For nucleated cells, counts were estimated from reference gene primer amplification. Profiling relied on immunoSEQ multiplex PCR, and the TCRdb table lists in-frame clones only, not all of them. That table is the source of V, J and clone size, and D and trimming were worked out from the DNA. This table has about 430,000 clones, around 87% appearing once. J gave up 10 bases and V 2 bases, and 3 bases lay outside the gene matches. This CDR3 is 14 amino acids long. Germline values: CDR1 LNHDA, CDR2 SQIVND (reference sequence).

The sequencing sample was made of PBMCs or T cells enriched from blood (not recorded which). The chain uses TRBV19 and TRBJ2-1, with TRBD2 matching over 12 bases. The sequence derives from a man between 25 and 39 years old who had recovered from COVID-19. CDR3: CASSILLAGGEQFF. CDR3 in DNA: TGTGCCAGTAGTATACTACTAGCGGGAGGCGAGCAGTTCTTC.